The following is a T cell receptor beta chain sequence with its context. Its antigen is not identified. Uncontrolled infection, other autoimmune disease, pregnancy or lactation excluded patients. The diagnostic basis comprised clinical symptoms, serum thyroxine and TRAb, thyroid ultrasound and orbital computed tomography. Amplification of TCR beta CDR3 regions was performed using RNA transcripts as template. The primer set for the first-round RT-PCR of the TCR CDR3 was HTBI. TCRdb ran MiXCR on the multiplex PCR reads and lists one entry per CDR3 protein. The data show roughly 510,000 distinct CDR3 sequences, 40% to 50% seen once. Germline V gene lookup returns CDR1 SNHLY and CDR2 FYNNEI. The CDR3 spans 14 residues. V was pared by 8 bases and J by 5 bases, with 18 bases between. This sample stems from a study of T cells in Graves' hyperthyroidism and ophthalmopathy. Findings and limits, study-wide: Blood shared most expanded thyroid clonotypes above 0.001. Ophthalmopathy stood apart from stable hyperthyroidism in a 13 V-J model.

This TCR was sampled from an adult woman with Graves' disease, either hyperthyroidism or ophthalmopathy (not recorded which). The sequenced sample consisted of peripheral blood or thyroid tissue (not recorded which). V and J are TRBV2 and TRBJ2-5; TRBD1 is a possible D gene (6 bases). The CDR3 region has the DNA TGTGCCAGCGAGATGGACAGCTCAACGGAGACCCAGTACTTC. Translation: CASEMDSSTETQYF.